This paragraph reports one TCR beta chain. No antigen is known for it. TCRdb itself ran the reads through MiXCR, one entry per CDR3 protein. The repertoire holds 830,000 or so distinct CDR3 sequences, with about 33% as singletons. The sample comes from a study of T cell repertoires in cytomegalovirus infection. Overall study: HLA-C-restricted CMV epitopes, recently identified, and well-studied HLA-B-restricted ones were used by the study. TCR beta signatures that were public indicated CMV infection and matching HLA type.

The germline V gene encodes CDR1 KGHDR and CDR2 SFDVKD. V was pared by 3 bases and J by 0 bases, with 8 bases between. This CDR3 has 14 amino acids. The receptor was isolated from a human donor in good health (CMV status not recorded). Some clones in this sample may be carry-over from other donors' samples. This chain connects TRBV24-1 to TRBJ2-7; D gene ambiguous. Source: cultured CD8+ T cells from PBMCs, taken from culture after CMV antigen stimulation. CDR3 loop: CATSDGPGSYEQYF. The CDR3 region has the DNA TGTGCCACCAGTGATGGGCCGGGCTCCTACGAGCAGTACTTC.